A selection of T cell receptor beta chains follows, all from one sample in a study of blood T cell repertoires in COVID-19. Profiling relied on immunoSEQ multiplex PCR, and the TCRdb table lists in-frame clones only, not all of them. The top ten hold about 7.8% of the sample, which has approximately 200,000 clones, 84% seen once. Source material: peripheral blood. The origin of the receptors is an elderly woman with COVID-19, enrolled during active disease. Each CDR3 is given with its conserved first and last residue. Each record gives: D gene, J gene, clone size, V gene, CDR3 protein, CDR3 DNA. A D gene is named only where the DNA matches it firmly. Where a row states a size, it is once, few, many or the class of an expanded clone; other rows omit it.

d_gene: NA
j_gene: TRBJ1-4
abundance: NA
v_gene: TRBV2
CDR3aa: CASSEVVVGAGEKLFF
CDR3nt: TGTGCCAGCAGTGAAGTTGTGGTAGGGGCGGGAGAAAAACTGTTTTTT

d_gene: TRBD2
j_gene: TRBJ2-1
abundance: NA
v_gene: TRBV10-3
CDR3aa: CAISELGSGSLGEQFF
CDR3nt: TGTGCCATCAGTGAGTTGGGTAGCGGGAGTTTGGGTGAGCAGTTCTTC

d_gene: NA
j_gene: TRBJ1-4
abundance: few
v_gene: TRBV5-5
CDR3aa: CASSPNRGSGSPTNEKLFF
CDR3nt: TGTGCCAGCAGCCCCAATAGGGGCAGTGGCTCTCCAACTAATGAAAAACTGTTTTTT

d_gene: NA
j_gene: TRBJ1-6
abundance: NA
v_gene: TRBV19
CDR3aa: CASRHGTNSPLHF
CDR3nt: TGTGCCAGTAGGCACGGTACCAATTCACCCCTCCACTTT

d_gene: NA
j_gene: TRBJ1-2
abundance: NA
v_gene: TRBV11-2
CDR3aa: CASSLGGLGGYTF
CDR3nt: TGTGCCAGCAGCTTAGGTGGGCTTGGGGGCTACACCTTC

d_gene: TRBD1
j_gene: TRBJ1-3
abundance: NA
v_gene: TRBV14
CDR3aa: CASSHLRDSALVGSGNTIYF
CDR3nt: TGTGCCAGCAGCCATCTCCGGGACAGCGCCCTTGTTGGCTCTGGAAACACCATATATTTT

d_gene: TRBD1
j_gene: TRBJ2-7
abundance: NA
v_gene: TRBV5-1
CDR3aa: CASSPGTVKTYEQYF
CDR3nt: TGCGCCAGCAGCCCCGGGACAGTGAAAACCTACGAGCAGTACTTC

d_gene: NA
j_gene: TRBJ1-6
abundance: NA
v_gene: TRBV9
CDR3aa: CASTPGPQGNSPLHF
CDR3nt: TGTGCCAGCACCCCGGGACCACAGGGAAATTCACCCCTCCACTTT

d_gene: NA
j_gene: TRBJ2-7
abundance: NA
v_gene: TRBV12-3/TRBV12-4
CDR3aa: CASSLLSYEQYF
CDR3nt: TGTGCCAGCAGTTTACTGTCCTACGAGCAGTACTTC

d_gene: TRBD2
j_gene: TRBJ2-1
abundance: NA
v_gene: TRBV6-1
CDR3aa: CASSETLAGANNEQFF
CDR3nt: TGTGCCAGCAGTGAAACCCTAGCGGGGGCGAACAATGAGCAGTTCTTC

d_gene: TRBD1
j_gene: TRBJ1-6
abundance: NA
v_gene: TRBV3-1/TRBV3-2
CDR3aa: CASSQVLTGGVSPLHF
CDR3nt: TGTGCCAGCAGCCAAGTTTTGACAGGGGGAGTCTCACCCCTCCACTTT

d_gene: NA
j_gene: TRBJ1-1
abundance: NA
v_gene: TRBV3-1/TRBV3-2
CDR3aa: CASSRNLQGRNTEAFF
CDR3nt: TGTGCCAGCAGCCGAAATTTGCAGGGGAGGAACACTGAAGCTTTCTTT

d_gene: TRBD1
j_gene: TRBJ1-1
abundance: NA
v_gene: TRBV16
CDR3aa: CASSFGGRGHDEAFF
CDR3nt: TGTGCCAGCAGCTTCGGGGGCAGGGGGCATGATGAAGCTTTCTTT

d_gene: TRBD1
j_gene: TRBJ1-2
abundance: NA
v_gene: TRBV5-1
CDR3aa: CASSLSEGARYGYTF
CDR3nt: TGCGCCAGCAGCCTGTCTGAGGGGGCCCGGTATGGCTACACCTTC

d_gene: TRBD1
j_gene: TRBJ1-2
abundance: few
v_gene: TRBV6-5
CDR3aa: CASRSGTGGGYTF
CDR3nt: TGTGCCAGCAGGTCGGGGACAGGGGGCGGCTACACCTTC

d_gene: TRBD2
j_gene: TRBJ2-3
abundance: NA
v_gene: TRBV6-1
CDR3aa: CASSEVSGGGDTQYF
CDR3nt: TGTGCCAGCAGTGAGGTCTCGGGGGGGGGAGATACGCAGTATTTT

d_gene: TRBD1
j_gene: TRBJ2-1
abundance: NA
v_gene: TRBV7-2
CDR3aa: CASSGSGTGYENEQFF
CDR3nt: TGTGCCAGCAGCGGATCCGGGACAGGGTACGAGAATGAGCAGTTCTTC

d_gene: NA
j_gene: TRBJ2-7
abundance: NA
v_gene: TRBV5-1
CDR3aa: CASSLKGGFYEQYF
CDR3nt: TGCGCCAGCAGCTTGAAAGGGGGTTTCTACGAGCAGTACTTC

d_gene: TRBD1
j_gene: TRBJ1-2
abundance: NA
v_gene: TRBV5-1
CDR3aa: CASSSSTGGAGYTF
CDR3nt: TGCGCCAGCAGCTCGTCAACAGGGGGAGCTGGCTACACCTTC

d_gene: NA
j_gene: TRBJ1-2
abundance: NA
v_gene: TRBV11-2
CDR3aa: CASSLEVRVGNGYTF
CDR3nt: TGTGCCAGCAGCTTAGAGGTCCGGGTCGGGAATGGCTACACCTTC

d_gene: TRBD2
j_gene: TRBJ2-1
abundance: once
v_gene: TRBV19
CDR3aa: CASSRTGGAEQFF
CDR3nt: TGTGCCAGTAGTCGCACGGGGGGAGCGGAGCAGTTCTTC

d_gene: TRBD1
j_gene: TRBJ1-3
abundance: NA
v_gene: TRBV5-1
CDR3aa: CASQTGGSSGNTIYF
CDR3nt: TGCGCCAGCCAGACAGGGGGATCATCTGGAAACACCATATATTTT

d_gene: TRBD1
j_gene: TRBJ1-2
abundance: NA
v_gene: TRBV7-2
CDR3aa: CASSLGQGDGGYTF
CDR3nt: TGTGCCAGCAGCTTAGGACAGGGAGACGGAGGGTACACCTTC

d_gene: NA
j_gene: TRBJ2-3
abundance: NA
v_gene: TRBV6-5
CDR3aa: CASSYSRQTGDTQYF
CDR3nt: TGTGCCAGCAGTTACTCGAGGCAGACGGGAGATACGCAGTATTTT

d_gene: TRBD1
j_gene: TRBJ1-5
abundance: once
v_gene: TRBV2
CDR3aa: CASSVPPGQGIYSNQPQHF
CDR3nt: TGTGCCAGCAGTGTACCTCCGGGACAGGGGATCTATAGCAATCAGCCCCAGCATTTT

d_gene: NA
j_gene: TRBJ2-7
abundance: few
v_gene: TRBV27
CDR3aa: CASSPSWQGYEQYF
CDR3nt: TGTGCCAGCAGTCCGTCGTGGCAGGGATACGAGCAGTACTTC

d_gene: NA
j_gene: TRBJ1-1
abundance: NA
v_gene: TRBV5-1
CDR3aa: CASSPSGGDTEAFF
CDR3nt: TGCGCCAGCAGCCCCTCCGGGGGAGACACTGAAGCTTTCTTT

d_gene: TRBD2
j_gene: TRBJ2-3
abundance: NA
v_gene: TRBV19
CDR3aa: CASTTSGGNTQYF
CDR3nt: TGTGCCAGTACAACTAGCGGGGGAAATACGCAGTATTTT